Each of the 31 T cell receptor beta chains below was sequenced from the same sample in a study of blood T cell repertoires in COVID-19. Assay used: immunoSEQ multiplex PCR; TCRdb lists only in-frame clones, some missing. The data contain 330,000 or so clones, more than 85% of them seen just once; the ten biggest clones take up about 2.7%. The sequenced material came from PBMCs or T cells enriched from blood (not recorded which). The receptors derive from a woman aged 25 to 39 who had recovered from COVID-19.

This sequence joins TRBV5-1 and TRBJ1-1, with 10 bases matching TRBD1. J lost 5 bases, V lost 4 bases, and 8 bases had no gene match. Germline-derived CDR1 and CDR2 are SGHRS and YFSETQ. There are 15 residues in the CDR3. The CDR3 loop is CASSGDRGMVTEAFF. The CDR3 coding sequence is TGCGCCAGCAGCGGGGACAGGGGTATGGTTACTGAAGCTTTCTTT.

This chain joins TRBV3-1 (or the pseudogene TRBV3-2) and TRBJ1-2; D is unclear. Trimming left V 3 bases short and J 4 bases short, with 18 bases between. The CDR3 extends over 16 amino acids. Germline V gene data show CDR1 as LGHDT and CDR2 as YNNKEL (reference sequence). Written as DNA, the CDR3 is TGTGCCAGCAGCCAGTCAGACTTTATTGATTTCTATGGCTACACCTTC. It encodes CASSQSDFIDFYGYTF.

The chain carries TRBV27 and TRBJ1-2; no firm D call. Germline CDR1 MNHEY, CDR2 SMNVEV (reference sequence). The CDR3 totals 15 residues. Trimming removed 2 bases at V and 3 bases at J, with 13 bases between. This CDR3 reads CASSLRSGRHYGYTF. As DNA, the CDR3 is TGTGCCAGCAGTTTACGGTCTGGCAGGCACTATGGCTACACCTTC.

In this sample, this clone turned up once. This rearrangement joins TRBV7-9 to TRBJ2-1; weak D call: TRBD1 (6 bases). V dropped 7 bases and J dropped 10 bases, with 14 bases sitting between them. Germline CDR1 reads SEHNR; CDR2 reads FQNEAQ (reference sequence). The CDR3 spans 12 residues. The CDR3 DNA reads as TGTGCCAGCACTCCAGGGGCCCTGGAGCAGTTCTTC. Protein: CASTPGALEQFF.

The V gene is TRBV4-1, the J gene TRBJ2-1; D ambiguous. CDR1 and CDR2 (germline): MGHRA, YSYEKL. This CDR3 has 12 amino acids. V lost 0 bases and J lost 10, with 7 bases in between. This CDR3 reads CASSQDPLEQFF. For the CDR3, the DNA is TGCGCCAGCAGCCAAGATCCCCTGGAGCAGTTCTTC.

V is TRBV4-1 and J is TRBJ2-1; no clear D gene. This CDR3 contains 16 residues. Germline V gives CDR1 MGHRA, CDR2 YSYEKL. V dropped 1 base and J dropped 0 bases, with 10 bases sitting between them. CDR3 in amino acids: CASSQAKTSSYNEQFF. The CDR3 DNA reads TGCGCCAGCAGCCAAGCAAAAACAAGCTCCTACAATGAGCAGTTCTTC.

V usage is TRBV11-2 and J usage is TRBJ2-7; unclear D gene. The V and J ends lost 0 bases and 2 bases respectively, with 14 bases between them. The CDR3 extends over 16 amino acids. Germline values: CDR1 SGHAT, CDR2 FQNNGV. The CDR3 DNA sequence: TGTGCCAGCAGCTTAGATCGAAGGCAGGTGACCTACGAGCAGTACTTC. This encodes CASSLDRRQVTYEQYF.

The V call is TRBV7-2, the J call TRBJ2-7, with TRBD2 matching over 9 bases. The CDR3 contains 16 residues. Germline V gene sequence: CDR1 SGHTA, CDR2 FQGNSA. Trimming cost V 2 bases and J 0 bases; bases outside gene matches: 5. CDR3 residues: CASSLRGGRASYEQYF. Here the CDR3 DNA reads TGTGCCAGCAGCTTACGTGGCGGGAGGGCCTCCTACGAGCAGTACTTC.

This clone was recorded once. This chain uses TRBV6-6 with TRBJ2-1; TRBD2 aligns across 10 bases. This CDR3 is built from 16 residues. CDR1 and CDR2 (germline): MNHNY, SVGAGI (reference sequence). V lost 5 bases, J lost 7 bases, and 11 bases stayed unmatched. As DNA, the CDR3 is TGTGCCAGCAGTCCCCGGTCTAGCGGGAGAGGGAATGAGCAGTTCTTC. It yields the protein CASSPRSSGRGNEQFF.

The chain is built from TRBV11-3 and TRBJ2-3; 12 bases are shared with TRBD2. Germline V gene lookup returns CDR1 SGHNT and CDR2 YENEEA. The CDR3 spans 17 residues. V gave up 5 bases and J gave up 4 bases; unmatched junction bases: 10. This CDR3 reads CASSPNRLAGEADTQYF. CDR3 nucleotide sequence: TGTGCCAGCAGCCCCAACCGACTAGCGGGAGAGGCAGATACGCAGTATTTT. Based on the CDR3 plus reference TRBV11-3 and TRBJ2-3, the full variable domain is EAGVVQSPRYKIIEKKQPVAFWCNPISGHNTLYWYLQNLGQGPELLIRYENEEAVDDSQLPKDRFSAERLKGVDSTLKIQPAELGDSAVYLCASSPNRLAGEADTQYFGPGTRLTVL.

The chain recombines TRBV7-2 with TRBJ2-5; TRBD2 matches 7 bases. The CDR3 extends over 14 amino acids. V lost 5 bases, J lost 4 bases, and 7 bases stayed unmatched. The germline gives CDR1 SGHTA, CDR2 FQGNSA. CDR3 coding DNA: TGTGCCAGCAGCCCCAACACGGGAGGAGAGACCCAGTACTTC. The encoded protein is CASSPNTGGETQYF.

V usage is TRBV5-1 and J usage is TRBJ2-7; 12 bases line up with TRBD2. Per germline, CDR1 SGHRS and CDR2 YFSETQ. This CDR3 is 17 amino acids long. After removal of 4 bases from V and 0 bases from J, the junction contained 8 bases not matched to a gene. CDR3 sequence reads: CASSPGTSGLSSYEQYF. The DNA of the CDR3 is TGCGCCAGCAGCCCCGGGACTAGCGGGTTGAGCTCCTACGAGCAGTACTTC.

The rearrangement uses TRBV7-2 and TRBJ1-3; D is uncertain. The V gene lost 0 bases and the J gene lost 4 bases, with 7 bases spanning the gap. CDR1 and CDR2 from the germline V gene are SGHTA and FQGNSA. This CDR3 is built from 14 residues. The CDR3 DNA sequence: TGTGCCAGCAGCTTAGCGCCAGGAGGAAACACCATATATTTT. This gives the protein CASSLAPGGNTIYF.

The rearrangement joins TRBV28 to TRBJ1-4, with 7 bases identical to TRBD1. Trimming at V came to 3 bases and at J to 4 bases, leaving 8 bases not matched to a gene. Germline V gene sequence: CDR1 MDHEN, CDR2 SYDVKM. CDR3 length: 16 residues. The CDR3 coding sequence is TGTGCCAGCAGTTTCAGACAGGGAAGGGGTAATGAAAAACTGTTTTTT. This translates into CASSFRQGRGNEKLFF.

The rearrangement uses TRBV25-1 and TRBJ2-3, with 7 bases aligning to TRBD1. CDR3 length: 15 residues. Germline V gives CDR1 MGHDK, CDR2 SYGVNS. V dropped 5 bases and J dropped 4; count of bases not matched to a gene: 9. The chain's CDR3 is CASSHTGVVADTQYF. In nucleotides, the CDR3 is TGTGCCAGCAGTCATACAGGGGTGGTAGCAGATACGCAGTATTTT.

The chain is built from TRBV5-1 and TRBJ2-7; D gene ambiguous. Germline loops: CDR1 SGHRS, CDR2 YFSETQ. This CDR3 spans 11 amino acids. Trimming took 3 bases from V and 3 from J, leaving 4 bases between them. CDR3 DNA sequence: TGCGCCAGCAGCTCTCTCTACGAGCAGTACTTC. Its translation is CASSSLYEQYF.

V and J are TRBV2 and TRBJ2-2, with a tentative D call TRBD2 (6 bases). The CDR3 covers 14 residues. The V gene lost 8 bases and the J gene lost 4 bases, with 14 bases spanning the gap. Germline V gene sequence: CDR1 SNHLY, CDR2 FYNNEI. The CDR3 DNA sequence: TGTGCCAGCCACCGGGAGTTAGCCACCGGGGAGCTGTTTTTT. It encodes CASHRELATGELFF.

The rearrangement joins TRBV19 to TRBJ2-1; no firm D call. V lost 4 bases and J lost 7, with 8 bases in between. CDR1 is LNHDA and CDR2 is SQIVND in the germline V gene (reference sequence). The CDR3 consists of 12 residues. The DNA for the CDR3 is TGTGCCAGTAGTAGTCTTAGTAATGAGCAGTTCTTC. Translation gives CASSSLSNEQFF.

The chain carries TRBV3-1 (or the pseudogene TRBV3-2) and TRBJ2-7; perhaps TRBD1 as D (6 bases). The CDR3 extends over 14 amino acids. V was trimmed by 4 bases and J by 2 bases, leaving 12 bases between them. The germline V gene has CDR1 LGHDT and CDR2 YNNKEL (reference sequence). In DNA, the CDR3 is TGTGCCAGCAGCCCCGGGACACTTGCCTACGAGCAGTACTTC. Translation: CASSPGTLAYEQYF.

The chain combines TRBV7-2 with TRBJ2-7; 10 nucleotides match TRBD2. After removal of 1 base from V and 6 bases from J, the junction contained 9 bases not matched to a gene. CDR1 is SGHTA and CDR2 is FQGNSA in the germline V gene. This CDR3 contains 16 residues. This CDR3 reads CASSLGVVQREGEQYF. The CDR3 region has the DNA TGTGCCAGCAGCTTAGGGGTAGTACAGCGGGAGGGCGAGCAGTACTTC. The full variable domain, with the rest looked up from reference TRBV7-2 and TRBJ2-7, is GAGVSQSPSNKVTEKGKDVELRCDPISGHTALYWYRQSLGQGLEFLIYFQGNSAPDKSGLPSDRFSAERTGGSVSTLTIQRTQQEDSAVYLCASSLGVVQREGEQYFGPGTRLTVT.

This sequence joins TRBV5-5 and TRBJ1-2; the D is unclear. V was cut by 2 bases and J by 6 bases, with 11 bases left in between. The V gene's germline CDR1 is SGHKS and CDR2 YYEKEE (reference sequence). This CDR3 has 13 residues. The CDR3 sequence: CASSLTPGDGYTF. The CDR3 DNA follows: TGTGCCAGCAGCTTAACTCCTGGAGATGGCTACACCTTC.

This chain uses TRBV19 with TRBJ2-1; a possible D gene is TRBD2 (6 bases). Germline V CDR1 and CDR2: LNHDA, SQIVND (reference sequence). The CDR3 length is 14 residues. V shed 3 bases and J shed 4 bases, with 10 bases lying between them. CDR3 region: CASSILAQYNEQFF. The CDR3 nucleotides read TGTGCCAGTAGTATCCTAGCGCAGTACAATGAGCAGTTCTTC.

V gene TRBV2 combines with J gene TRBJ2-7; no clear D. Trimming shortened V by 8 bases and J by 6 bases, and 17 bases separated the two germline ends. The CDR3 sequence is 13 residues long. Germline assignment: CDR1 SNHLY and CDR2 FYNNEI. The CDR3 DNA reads TGTGCCAGCTCGGTGGCCCTTTCGGGCGAGCAGTACTTC. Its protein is CASSVALSGEQYF.

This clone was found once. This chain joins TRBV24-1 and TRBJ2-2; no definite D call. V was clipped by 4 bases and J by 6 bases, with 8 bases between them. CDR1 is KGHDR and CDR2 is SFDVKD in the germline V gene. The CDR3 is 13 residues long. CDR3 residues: CATSDANPGELFF. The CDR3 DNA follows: TGTGCCACCAGTGACGCTAATCCCGGGGAGCTGTTTTTT.

The CDR3 sequence: CASSQASPPAGGSRNEQFF. CDR3 sequence (DNA): TGTGCCAGCAGCCAAGCATCCCCCCCCGCTGGCGGGAGTCGTAATGAGCAGTTCTTC. The chain couples TRBV4-2 to TRBJ2-1; TRBD2 matches 7 bases. The CDR3 loop spans 19 amino acids. Per germline, CDR1 LGHNA and CDR2 YNFKEQ. The V and J ends lost 1 base and 7 bases, in that order; junction bases with no gene match: 19.

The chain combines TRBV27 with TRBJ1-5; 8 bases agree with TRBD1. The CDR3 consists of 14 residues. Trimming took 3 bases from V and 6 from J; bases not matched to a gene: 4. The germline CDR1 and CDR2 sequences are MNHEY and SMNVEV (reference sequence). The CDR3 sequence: CASSFDRGTQPQHF. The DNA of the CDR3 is TGTGCCAGCAGTTTTGACAGGGGTACTCAGCCCCAGCATTTT.

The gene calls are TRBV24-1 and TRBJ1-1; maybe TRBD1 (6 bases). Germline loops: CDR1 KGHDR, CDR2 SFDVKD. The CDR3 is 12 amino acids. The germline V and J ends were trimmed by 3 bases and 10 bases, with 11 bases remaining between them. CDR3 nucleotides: TGTGCCACCAGTGATGAAGGGGGAGCAGCTTTCTTT. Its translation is CATSDEGGAAFF.

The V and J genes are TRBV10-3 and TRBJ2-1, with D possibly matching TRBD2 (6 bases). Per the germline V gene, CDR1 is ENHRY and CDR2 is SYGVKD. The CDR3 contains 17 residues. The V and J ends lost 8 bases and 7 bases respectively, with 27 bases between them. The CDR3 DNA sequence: TGTGCCATCGGGGGAATCGGTGGAGGGGTCGAGGAGAATGAGCAGTTCTTC. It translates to CAIGGIGGGVEENEQFF.

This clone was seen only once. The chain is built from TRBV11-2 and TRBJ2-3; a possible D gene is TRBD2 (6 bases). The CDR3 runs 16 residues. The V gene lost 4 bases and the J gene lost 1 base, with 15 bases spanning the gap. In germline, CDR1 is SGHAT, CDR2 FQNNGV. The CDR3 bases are TGTGCCAGCAGCTCGGGACTGAAAGCGGGCACAGATACGCAGTATTTT. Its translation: CASSSGLKAGTDTQYF.

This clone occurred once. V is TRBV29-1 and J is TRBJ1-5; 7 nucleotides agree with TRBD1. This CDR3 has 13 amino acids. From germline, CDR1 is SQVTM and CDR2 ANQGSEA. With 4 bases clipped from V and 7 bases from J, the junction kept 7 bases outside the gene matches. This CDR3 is CSVVDDREQPQHF. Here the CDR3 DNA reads TGCAGCGTTGTAGACGACAGGGAACAGCCCCAGCATTTT.

The CDR3 region has the DNA TGTGCCAGCTCACCACTTCGGGGACTTAAAGAGACCCAGTACTTC. Its translation: CASSPLRGLKETQYF. The V gene is TRBV18, the J gene TRBJ2-5, with D possibly TRBD2 on 6 matching bases. This CDR3 is built from 15 residues. The germline V gene encodes CDR1 KGHSH and CDR2 LQKENI. Trimming shortened V by 1 base and J by 3 bases, and 12 bases separated the two germline ends.